The 32 T cell receptor beta chains presented below share a single source sample, sequenced in a study of OX40 agonist ivuxolimab in advanced cancers. Assay used: immunoSEQ multiplex PCR; TCRdb lists only in-frame clones, some missing. The sample shows some 60,000 clones, approximately 90% of them seen only once. This sample comprised CD4+ or CD8+ T cells sorted from blood, obtained in a trial of the OX40 agonist ivuxolimab. These receptor sequences come from an adult with an advanced solid tumor such as melanoma, head and neck, liver or kidney cancer.

The chain joins TRBV28 to TRBJ1-1; possible D gene TRBD1, 6 bases. The CDR3 runs 11 residues. Germline values: CDR1 MDHEN, CDR2 SYDVKM. Deletions cut 7 bases from V and 9 bases from J, with 12 bases between. The CDR3 protein is CASKGGIKAFF. The CDR3 region has the DNA TGTGCCAGCAAGGGGGGGATTAAAGCTTTCTTT.

The V gene is TRBV11-1, the J gene TRBJ1-2, with TRBD1 as a possible D gene (6 bases). Germline V gene lookup returns CDR1 SGHAT and CDR2 FQDESV (reference sequence). V was cut by 6 bases and J by 6 bases, with 17 bases left in between. The CDR3 runs 14 residues. The CDR3 spells CASSLLGGLNGYTF. CDR3 DNA: TGTGCCAGCAGTCTGCTGGGGGGCCTGAATGGCTACACCTTC.

The gene calls are TRBV4-2 and TRBJ2-2, with a tentative D call TRBD2 (6 bases). V was trimmed by 0 bases and J by 5 bases, leaving 13 bases between them. CDR3 length: 16 residues. Per germline, CDR1 LGHNA and CDR2 YNFKEQ. The CDR3 protein is CASSQDVGGETGELFF. As DNA, the CDR3 is TGTGCCAGCAGCCAAGATGTGGGGGGAGAGACCGGGGAGCTGTTTTTT.

This clone was seen more than once but under ten times. The rearrangement links TRBV20-1 to TRBJ1-2; no definite D call. This CDR3 has 10 amino acids. V was trimmed by 3 bases and J by 7 bases, leaving 6 bases between them. CDR1 and CDR2 (germline): DFQATT, SNEGSKA (reference sequence). CDR3 nucleotides: TGCAGTGCTAGGGCCTTTGGCTACACCTTC. Translating gives CSARAFGYTF.

V and J are TRBV4-3 and TRBJ2-2, with 7 bases identical to TRBD2. The germline V gene has CDR1 LGHNA and CDR2 YSLEER. The CDR3 runs to 16 residues. Losses at the gene ends were 0 bases for V and 2 bases for J; bases not matched to a gene: 3. CDR3 coding DNA: TGCGCCAGCAGCCAAGATCCTAGCGGCAACACCGGGGAGCTGTTTTTT. This translates into CASSQDPSGNTGELFF.

This clone was picked up one time. CDR3 DNA sequence: TGTGCCAGCAGTTTGGGCGATATCAGGGCGAACACTGAAGCTTTCTTT. Translated, it gives CASSLGDIRANTEAFF. V is TRBV27 and J is TRBJ1-1, with D perhaps matching TRBD1 (5 bases). This CDR3 is built from 16 residues. CDR1 and CDR2 (germline): MNHEY, SMNVEV (reference sequence). Trimming shortened V by 3 bases and J by 1 base, and 15 bases separated the two germline ends.

The chain links TRBV4-3 to TRBJ1-2, with D maybe TRBD1 (6 bases). In germline, CDR1 is LGHNA, CDR2 YSLEER. The V end lost 4 bases, the J end lost 4 bases, and 19 bases lay between the germline ends. The CDR3 has 16 amino acids. The CDR3 sequence is CASSRTPGESIYGYTF. The DNA for the CDR3 is TGCGCCAGCAGCCGGACCCCAGGGGAAAGCATCTATGGCTACACCTTC.

V usage is TRBV5-1 and J usage is TRBJ2-3; 8 nucleotides align to TRBD1. After removal of 3 bases from V and 1 base from J, the junction contained 7 bases not matched to a gene. The CDR3 covers 16 residues. Germline V lookup: CDR1 SGHRS, CDR2 YFSETQ. CDR3 coding DNA: TGCGCCAGCAGCTCGGGACAGGCCCAGGGCACAGATACGCAGTATTTT. Translated, it gives CASSSGQAQGTDTQYF.

This rearrangement joins TRBV5-1 to TRBJ1-1, with 8 positions matching TRBD1. There are 15 residues in the CDR3. V lost 4 bases to trimming and J lost 3 bases; unmatched junction nucleotides: 8. The V gene's germline CDR1 is SGHRS and CDR2 YFSETQ. The CDR3, as DNA: TGCGCCAGCAGCCCCTACCCGGACAGGGACACTGAAGCTTTCTTT. Translating gives CASSPYPDRDTEAFF.

This clone was seen only once. The V gene is TRBV15, the J gene TRBJ2-1, with D perhaps matching TRBD2 (6 bases). The V gene's germline CDR1 is LNHNV and CDR2 YYDKDF (reference sequence). V was trimmed by 0 bases and J by 0 bases, leaving 6 bases between them. The CDR3 runs to 15 residues. CDR3 sequence: CATSRERGSYNEQFF. For the CDR3, the DNA is TGTGCCACCAGCAGAGAGCGGGGCTCCTACAATGAGCAGTTCTTC.

The chain couples TRBV18 to TRBJ2-5; D not resolved. The germline V gene encodes CDR1 KGHSH and CDR2 LQKENI. This CDR3 comprises 13 residues. Trimming removed 2 bases at V and 4 bases at J, with 8 bases between. The CDR3 spells CASSPGDRETQYF. The CDR3 DNA is TGTGCCAGCTCACCAGGGGATCGAGAGACCCAGTACTTC. The full variable domain, with the rest looked up from reference TRBV18 and TRBJ2-5, is NAGVMQNPRHLVRRRGQEARLRCSPMKGHSHVYWYRQLPEEGLKFMVYLQKENIIDESGMPKERFSAEFPKEGPSILRIQQVVRGDSAAYFCASSPGDRETQYFGPGTRLLVL.

The chain couples TRBV30 to TRBJ1-3; D not certain. Germline lookup yields CDR1 GTSNPN and CDR2 SVGIG (reference sequence). V was trimmed by 3 bases and J by 2 bases, leaving 17 bases between them. This CDR3 is built from 16 residues. CDR3 coding DNA: TGTGCCTGGAGCCTTCAGTATCGAGGTCCTGGAAACACCATATATTTT. It yields the protein CAWSLQYRGPGNTIYF.

The DNA for the CDR3 is TGTGCCACCCGGTACCGGATCCCCACAGATACGCAGTATTTT. This codes for CATRYRIPTDTQYF. This sequence joins TRBV28 and TRBJ2-3; D not certain. The CDR3 is made up of 14 amino acids. V lost 10 bases, J lost 2 bases, and 16 bases lay in between. Germline V gene lookup returns CDR1 MDHEN and CDR2 SYDVKM.

V is TRBV7-6 and J is TRBJ1-2; 9 bases line up with TRBD1. V lost 5 bases and J lost 4; bases outside the gene matches: 8. CDR1 SGHVS and CDR2 FNYEAQ come from the germline V gene. The CDR3 length is 15 residues. CDR3 in amino acids: CASSPTDRGGYGYTF. CDR3 sequence (DNA): TGTGCCAGCAGCCCTACGGACAGGGGAGGCTATGGCTACACCTTC.

The chain couples TRBV28 to TRBJ1-6; 11 bases agree with TRBD1. In germline, CDR1 is MDHEN, CDR2 SYDVKM. J lost 7 bases, V lost 4 bases, and 3 bases had no gene match. This CDR3 has 15 amino acids. The CDR3 region has the DNA TGTGCCAGCAGTTCCGGGACAGGGGGGAATTCACCCCTCCACTTT. Its protein is CASSSGTGGNSPLHF.

Comment on this clone: Other DNA variants within this sample encode the same CDR3. The chain links TRBV4-2 to TRBJ2-7; the D call may be TRBD1 or TRBD2 (5 bases each). Germline V gene lookup returns CDR1 LGHNA and CDR2 YNFKEQ. V was pared by 0 bases and J by 6 bases, with 15 bases between. The CDR3 is made up of 15 amino acids. CDR3 in DNA: TGTGCCAGCAGCCAAGACGCGTGGGGACGTGGCGAGCAGTACTTC. Residues: CASSQDAWGRGEQYF.

This clone has only a few counts. The rearrangement links TRBV30 to TRBJ1-5, with D maybe TRBD1 (6 bases). The ends were cut back, 5 bases at V and 7 bases at J, with 15 bases in the middle. This CDR3 comprises 13 residues. Germline-derived CDR1 and CDR2 are GTSNPN and SVGIG (reference sequence). CDR3 bases: TGTGCCTGGGATAACAGGGAGGGCCAGCCCCAGCATTTT. Its translation is CAWDNREGQPQHF.

The rearrangement links TRBV29-1 to TRBJ1-1; tentative D call: TRBD1 (6 bases). Germline CDR1 is SQVTM and CDR2 is ANQGSEA. The V gene lost 7 bases and the J gene lost 1 base, with 16 bases spanning the gap. The CDR3 is made up of 14 amino acids. CDR3 nucleotides: TGCAGCGCCTATCCTCAGGGGAAGAACACTGAAGCTTTCTTT. Translating it yields CSAYPQGKNTEAFF. The full variable domain, its missing parts supplied by reference TRBV29-1 and TRBJ1-1, is SAVISQKPSRDICQRGTSLTIQCQVDSQVTMMFWYRQQPGQSLTLIATANQGSEATYESGFVIDKFPISRPNLTFSTLTVSNMSPEDSSIYLCSAYPQGKNTEAFFGQGTRLTVV.

V gene TRBV7-9 combines with J gene TRBJ2-1, with 7 bases aligning to TRBD1. CDR1 is SEHNR and CDR2 is FQNEAQ in the germline V gene (reference sequence). There are 13 residues in the CDR3. V trimming: 4 bases; J trimming: 9 bases; junction bases outside the gene matches: 6. The CDR3 is CASSSRQGGEQFF. The CDR3 DNA reads TGTGCCAGCAGCTCTAGACAGGGCGGTGAGCAGTTCTTC.

The rearrangement uses TRBV19 and TRBJ1-1; D ambiguous. V lost 9 bases and J 1 base, leaving 15 bases between the germline ends. The germline V gene has CDR1 LNHDA and CDR2 SQIVND (reference sequence). The CDR3 has 14 amino acids. CDR3 protein: CASRTHSENTEAFF. The DNA of the CDR3 is TGTGCCAGCCGTACCCACAGTGAGAACACTGAAGCTTTCTTT.

This clone was picked up one time. The chain uses TRBV7-9 and TRBJ2-1; D not resolved. The V end lost 4 bases, the J end lost 1 base, and 8 bases lay between the germline ends. Germline V gene sequence: CDR1 SEHNR, CDR2 FQNEAQ (reference sequence). This CDR3 region has 14 residues. CDR3 in DNA: TGTGCCAGCAGCTCCGATAGTTCCTACAATGAGCAGTTCTTC. Protein sequence: CASSSDSSYNEQFF.

The chain has TRBV5-1 and TRBJ2-7; 13 nucleotides match TRBD2. The V segment lost 4 bases and the J segment 0 bases; nucleotides outside the gene matches: 13. CDR3 size: 19 residues. Looked up from germline, CDR1 is SGHRS and CDR2 is YFSETQ. CDR3 bases: TGCGCCAGCAGCGCACAGGGGACTAGCGGGACAGCGGGCTCCTACGAGCAGTACTTC. This translates into CASSAQGTSGTAGSYEQYF.

The chain recombines TRBV29-1 with TRBJ2-7; 8 bases match TRBD1. CDR3 length: 15 residues. Trimming at V came to 2 bases and at J to 3 bases, leaving 9 bases not matched to a gene. In germline, CDR1 is SQVTM, CDR2 ANQGSEA. The CDR3 here is CSVEHIGGQGYEQYF. The CDR3 nucleotides are TGCAGCGTTGAACATATCGGAGGACAGGGCTACGAGCAGTACTTC.

The chain employs TRBV6-1 and TRBJ2-7; D unresolved. This CDR3 is 13 amino acids long. The V gene's germline CDR1 is MNHNS and CDR2 SASEGT. Deletions cut 0 bases from V and 4 bases from J, with 7 bases between. The CDR3 reads CASSEAMVYEQYF. The CDR3 bases are TGTGCCAGCAGTGAAGCAATGGTTTACGAGCAGTACTTC.

The chain has TRBV4-3 and TRBJ2-3, with D possibly being TRBD1 or TRBD2 (6 bases each). Trimming left V 0 bases short and J 5 bases short, with 12 bases between. This CDR3 is built from 15 residues. Per germline, CDR1 LGHNA and CDR2 YSLEER. The CDR3, as DNA: TGCGCCAGCAGCCAAGATCGGGGGCCGGGAGATACGCAGTATTTT. Translating it yields CASSQDRGPGDTQYF.

This chain uses TRBV6-5 with TRBJ2-7, with D maybe TRBD1 (6 bases). The ends were cut back, 0 bases at V and 3 bases at J, with 9 bases in the middle. The CDR3 spans 14 residues. Per the germline V gene, CDR1 is MNHEY and CDR2 is SVGAGI. CDR3 protein: CASSYSRGSYEQYF. As DNA, the CDR3 is TGTGCCAGCAGTTACTCCAGGGGTAGCTACGAGCAGTACTTC.

The rearrangement joins TRBV9 to TRBJ2-3, with a weak D call TRBD2 (6 bases). V lost 4 bases and J 3 bases, leaving 18 bases between the germline ends. Germline V gene data show CDR1 as SGDLS and CDR2 as YYNGEE. The CDR3 runs to 16 residues. The CDR3 DNA reads as TGTGCCAGCAGCCCCCATGGGACTGTCTTTACAGATACGCAGTATTTT. Translated, it gives CASSPHGTVFTDTQYF.

This chain uses TRBV5-6 with TRBJ2-4, with TRBD1 matching 9 bases. This CDR3 is built from 15 residues. J lost 9 bases, V lost 3 bases, and 10 bases had no gene match. Germline V gives CDR1 SGHDT, CDR2 YYEEEE. The CDR3 reads CASSSGGQGIFIQYF. The CDR3 region has the DNA TGTGCCAGCAGCTCCGGAGGACAGGGGATATTCATTCAGTACTTC.

This chain links TRBV4-2 with TRBJ2-3; 7 bases align to TRBD2. Germline assignment: CDR1 LGHNA and CDR2 YNFKEQ. The V and J ends lost 1 base and 2 bases, in that order; junction bases with no gene match: 9. There are 17 residues in the CDR3. CDR3 protein: CASSQGSGGTFTDTQYF. The DNA of the CDR3 is TGTGCCAGCAGCCAAGGATCCGGGGGGACGTTCACAGATACGCAGTATTTT.

This clone was detected a few times. The V and J genes are TRBV19 and TRBJ2-7; 7 nucleotides agree with TRBD1. Per germline, CDR1 LNHDA and CDR2 SQIVND (reference sequence). The V gene end was trimmed by 6 bases and the J gene end by 4 bases; junction bases not matched to a gene: 6. This CDR3 has 13 residues. As DNA, the CDR3 is TGTGCCAGTAGCACCGGGGACAGATACGAGCAGTACTTC. It translates to CASSTGDRYEQYF.

Turning to this clone: The same CDR3 can be traced to other DNA sequences in this sample. The chain couples TRBV20-1 to TRBJ2-5; no clear D. The CDR3 sequence is 11 residues long. The germline CDR1 and CDR2 sequences are DFQATT and SNEGSKA (reference sequence). The V gene lost 4 bases and the J gene lost 5 bases, with 8 bases spanning the gap. The CDR3 sequence is CSATHSETQYF. DNA for the CDR3: TGCAGTGCTACTCACTCGGAGACCCAGTACTTC.

Worth noting for this clone: One junction end disagrees with the germline gene, perhaps due to a read error. The chain has TRBV7-2 and TRBJ1-1; D gene uncertain. The CDR3 extends over 14 amino acids. CDR1 and CDR2 (germline): SGHTA, FQGNSA. The CDR3 protein is CASGSGVLNAEAFF. CDR3 coding DNA: TGTGCCAGCGGCTCCGGGGTCCTGAACGCTGAAGCTTTCTTT.